The following is a T cell receptor beta chain sequence with its context. Antigen unknown. This entry belongs to a study of T cell responses to AZD1222 COVID-19 vaccine. Libraries were prepared by immunoSEQ multiplex PCR; TCRdb keeps only in-frame clonotypes and omits some of them. The sample contains about 64,000 clones, under 95% of which appear only once. Notes on the study in general: Sampled repertoires all dated from after the peak T cell response. Clonal diversity was possibly underestimated; the donors were predominantly white British and more often female. Across the whole spike, CD4 TCRs peaked at regions 160-218 and 743-854. Seropositive AZD1222 recipients at baseline numbered only 6 or 7.

This CDR3 is built from 12 residues. The V gene's germline CDR1 is MNHEY and CDR2 SVGAGI. Trimming took off 7 bases at V and 11 bases at J, with 17 bases between the two ends. The sequences come from peripheral blood, collected 28 days after the second dose of the MenACWY control vaccine. The receptor was derived from an adult who received the MenACWY meningococcal vaccine as a control. V and J are TRBV6-5 and TRBJ1-1; TRBD1 is a possible D gene (5 bases). The CDR3 DNA is TGTGCCAGCATACCATGGACACCAGAGGCTTTCTTT. It yields the protein CASIPWTPEAFF.